Below, 4 T cell receptor beta chains from the same sample are listed, as sequenced in a study of T cells in Graves' hyperthyroidism and ophthalmopathy. RNA transcripts yielded amplified TCR beta CDR3 regions. HTBI primers were the set used in a first-round RT-PCR of the TCR CDR3. TCRdb re-derived calls from the multiplex PCR reads in MiXCR, one entry per CDR3 protein. The data show 650,000 to 800,000 distinct CDR3 sequences, just under 45% seen once. Source material: peripheral blood or thyroid tissue (not recorded which). These TCRs come from an adult man with Graves' disease, either hyperthyroidism or ophthalmopathy (not recorded which).

As to this clonotype: A much larger clone differs from this one at a single base, so this may be a read error. V and J are TRBV24-1 and TRBJ1-2; perhaps TRBD1 as D (6 bases). This CDR3 contains 15 residues. Germline values: CDR1 KGHDR, CDR2 SFDVKD. CDR3 amino acids: CASSDPLQGSAGYTF. CDR3 nucleotide sequence: TGTGCCAGCAGTGACCCCCTACAGGGCAGTGCTGGCTACACCTTC.

This clonotype was counted only a few times. The V call is TRBV12-3 or TRBV12-4, the J call TRBJ1-6; possible D gene TRBD1, 6 bases. Trimming left V 2 bases short and J 7 bases short, with 15 bases between. This CDR3 is 16 amino acids long. The chain's CDR3 is CASSLSGRTENSPLHF. CDR3 DNA: TGTGCCAGCAGTTTATCCGGTCGGACAGAAAATTCACCCCTCCACTTT.

The V gene is TRBV9, the J gene TRBJ1-4; weak D call: TRBD1 (6 bases). The ends were cut back, 3 bases at V and 5 bases at J, with 11 bases in the middle. Germline V lookup: CDR1 SGDLS, CDR2 YYNGEE. The CDR3 loop spans 14 amino acids. The CDR3 nucleotides read TGTGCCAGCAGCGCCGAACAGGGAAATGAAAAACTGTTTTTT. Encoded protein: CASSAEQGNEKLFF.

Notes on this clonotype: It may be a read error: a sequence one base away is much more abundant. In nucleotides, the CDR3 is TGCGCCAGCAGCGTGACAGGGCCTGGAAACACCATATATTTT. The encoded protein is CASSVTGPGNTIYF. This rearrangement joins TRBV5-1 to TRBJ1-3, with 7 bases aligning to TRBD1. Per germline, CDR1 SGHRS and CDR2 YFSETQ. The CDR3 is 14 amino acids. With V trimmed by 4 bases and J by 2 bases, 3 bases remained unmatched.